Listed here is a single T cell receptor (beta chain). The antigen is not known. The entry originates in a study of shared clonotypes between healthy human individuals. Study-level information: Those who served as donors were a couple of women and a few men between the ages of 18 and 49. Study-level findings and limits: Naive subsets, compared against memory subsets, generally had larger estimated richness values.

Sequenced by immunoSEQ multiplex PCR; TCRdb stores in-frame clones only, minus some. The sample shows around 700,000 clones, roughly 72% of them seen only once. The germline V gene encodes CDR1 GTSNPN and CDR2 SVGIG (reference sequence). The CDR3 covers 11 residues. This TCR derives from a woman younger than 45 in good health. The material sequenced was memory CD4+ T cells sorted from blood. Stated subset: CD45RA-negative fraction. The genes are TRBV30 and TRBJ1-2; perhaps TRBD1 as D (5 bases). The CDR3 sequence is CALGGGYGYTF. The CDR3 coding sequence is TGTGCTCTGGGGGGAGGCTATGGCTACACCTTC. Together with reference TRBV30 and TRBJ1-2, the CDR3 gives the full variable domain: SQTIHQWPATLVQPVGSPLSLECTVEGTSNPNLYWYRQAAGRGLQLLFYSVGIGQISSEVPQNLSASRPQDRQFILSSKKLLLSDSGFYLCALGGGYGYTFGSGTRLTVV.